This T cell receptor (beta chain) was sequenced during a study of blood T cell repertoires in COVID-19. Across the whole study: Acute and convalescent COVID-19 specimens originated in the United States, Italy and Spain. T cells, B-cell-depleted T cells, or PBMCs supplied cDNA or gDNA.

The V end was cut by 0 bases, the J end by 10 bases, with 7 bases between. This CDR3 comprises 13 residues. Germline CDR1 is KGHSH and CDR2 is LQKENI. Methods used by the authors: Estimation of nucleated cell counts relied on the amplification of reference gene primers. Some clones are missing from TCRdb's copy, which holds only in-frame ones; the method was immunoSEQ multiplex PCR. The V and J calls and clone size were taken over from that table, and D and trimming were inferred from the DNA. The profile shows 150,000 or so clones, approximately 78% of them singletons. The TCR comes from a man older than 75 with acute or convalescent COVID-19. V and J are TRBV18 and TRBJ1-6; D remains ambiguous. Material for sequencing was peripheral blood. The CDR3 here is CASSPPTRSPLHF. The DNA for the CDR3 is TGTGCCAGCTCACCACCGACCAGGTCACCCCTCCACTTT.